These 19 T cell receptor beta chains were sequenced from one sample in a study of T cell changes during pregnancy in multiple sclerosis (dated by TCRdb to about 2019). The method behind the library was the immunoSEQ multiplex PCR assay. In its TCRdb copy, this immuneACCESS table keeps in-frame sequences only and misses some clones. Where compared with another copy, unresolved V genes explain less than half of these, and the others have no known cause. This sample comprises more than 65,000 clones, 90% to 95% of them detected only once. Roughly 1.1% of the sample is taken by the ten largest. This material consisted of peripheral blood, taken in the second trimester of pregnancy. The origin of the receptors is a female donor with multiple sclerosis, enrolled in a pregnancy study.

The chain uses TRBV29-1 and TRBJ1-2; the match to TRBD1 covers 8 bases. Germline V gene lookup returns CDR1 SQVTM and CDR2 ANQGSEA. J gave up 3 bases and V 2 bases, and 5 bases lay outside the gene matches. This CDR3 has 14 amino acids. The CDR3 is CSVERQGRDYGYTF. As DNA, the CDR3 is TGCAGCGTTGAACGACAGGGGAGGGACTATGGCTACACCTTC. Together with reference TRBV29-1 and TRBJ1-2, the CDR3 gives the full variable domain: SAVISQKPSRDICQRGTSLTIQCQVDSQVTMMFWYRQQPGQSLTLIATANQGSEATYESGFVIDKFPISRPNLTFSTLTVSNMSPEDSSIYLCSVERQGRDYGYTFGSGTRLTVV.

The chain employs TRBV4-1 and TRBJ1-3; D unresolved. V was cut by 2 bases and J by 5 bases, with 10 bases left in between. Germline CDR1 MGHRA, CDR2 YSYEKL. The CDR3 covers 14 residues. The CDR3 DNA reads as TGCGCCAGCAGCCAATTGGCGGTTAGAAACACCATATATTTT. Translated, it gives CASSQLAVRNTIYF.

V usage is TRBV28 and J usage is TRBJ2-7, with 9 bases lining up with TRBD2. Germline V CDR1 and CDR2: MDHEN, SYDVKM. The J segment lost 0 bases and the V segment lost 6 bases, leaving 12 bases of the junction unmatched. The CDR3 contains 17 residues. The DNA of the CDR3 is TGTGCCAGCAGCACCCCTGGACTAGCGAGGAGCTCCTACGAGCAGTACTTC. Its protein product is CASSTPGLARSSYEQYF. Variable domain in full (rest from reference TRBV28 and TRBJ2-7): DVKVTQSSRYLVKRTGEKVFLECVQDMDHENMFWYRQDPGLGLRLIYFSYDVKMKEKGDIPEGYSVSREKKERFSLILESASTNQTSMYLCASSTPGLARSSYEQYFGPGTRLTVT.

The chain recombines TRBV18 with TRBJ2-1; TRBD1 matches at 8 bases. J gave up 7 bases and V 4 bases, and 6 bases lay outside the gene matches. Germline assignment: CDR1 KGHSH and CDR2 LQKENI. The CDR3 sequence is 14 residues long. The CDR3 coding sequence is TGTGCCAGCTCACTCTCGGACAGGGCAAATGAGCAGTTCTTC. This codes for CASSLSDRANEQFF.

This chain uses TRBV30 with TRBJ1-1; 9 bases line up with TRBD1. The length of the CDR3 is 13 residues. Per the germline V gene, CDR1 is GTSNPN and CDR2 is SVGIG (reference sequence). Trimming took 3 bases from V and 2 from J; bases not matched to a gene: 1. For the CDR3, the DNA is TGTGCCTGGAGGGGACAGGGTAACACTGAAGCTTTCTTT. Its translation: CAWRGQGNTEAFF.

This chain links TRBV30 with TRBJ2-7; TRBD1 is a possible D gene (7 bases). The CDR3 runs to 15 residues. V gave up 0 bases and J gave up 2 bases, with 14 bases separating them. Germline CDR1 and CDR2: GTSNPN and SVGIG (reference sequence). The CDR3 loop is CAWSVPGRGAYEQYF. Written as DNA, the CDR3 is TGTGCCTGGAGTGTACCAGGCAGGGGGGCCTACGAGCAGTACTTC.

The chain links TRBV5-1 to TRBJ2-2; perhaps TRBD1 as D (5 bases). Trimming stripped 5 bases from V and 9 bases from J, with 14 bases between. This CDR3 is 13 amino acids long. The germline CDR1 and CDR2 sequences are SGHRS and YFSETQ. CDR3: CASRKDIARELFF. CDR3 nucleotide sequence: TGCGCCAGCAGGAAGGACATCGCTCGGGAGCTGTTTTTT.

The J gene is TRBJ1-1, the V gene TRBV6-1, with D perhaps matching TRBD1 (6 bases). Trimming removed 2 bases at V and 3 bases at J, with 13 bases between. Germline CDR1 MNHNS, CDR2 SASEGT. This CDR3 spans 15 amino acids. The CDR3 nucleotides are TGTGCCAGCAGTGAAAGGATAGGACAGTACACTGAAGCTTTCTTT. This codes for CASSERIGQYTEAFF.

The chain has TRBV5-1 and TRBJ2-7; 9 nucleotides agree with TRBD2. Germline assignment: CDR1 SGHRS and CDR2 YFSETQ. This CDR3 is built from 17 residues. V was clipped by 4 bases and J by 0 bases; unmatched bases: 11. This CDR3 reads CASSRAGTSWPSYEQYF. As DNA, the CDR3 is TGCGCCAGCAGCAGGGCCGGGACTAGCTGGCCCTCCTACGAGCAGTACTTC.

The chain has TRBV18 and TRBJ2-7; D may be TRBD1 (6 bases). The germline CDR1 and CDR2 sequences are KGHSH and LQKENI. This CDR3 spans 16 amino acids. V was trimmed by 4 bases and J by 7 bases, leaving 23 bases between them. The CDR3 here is CASSLKQGQGPTEQYF. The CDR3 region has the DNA TGTGCCAGCTCACTGAAGCAGGGGCAGGGCCCTACGGAGCAGTACTTC. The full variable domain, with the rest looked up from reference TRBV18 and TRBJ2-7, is NAGVMQNPRHLVRRRGQEARLRCSPMKGHSHVYWYRQLPEEGLKFMVYLQKENIIDESGMPKERFSAEFPKEGPSILRIQQVVRGDSAAYFCASSLKQGQGPTEQYFGPGTRLTVT.

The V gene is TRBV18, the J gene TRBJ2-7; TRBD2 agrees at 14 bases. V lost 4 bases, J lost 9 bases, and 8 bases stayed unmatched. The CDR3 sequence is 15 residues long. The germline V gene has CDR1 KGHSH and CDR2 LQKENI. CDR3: CASSRGLAGGLGQYF. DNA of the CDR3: TGTGCCAGCTCACGCGGACTAGCGGGAGGCCTTGGGCAGTACTTC.

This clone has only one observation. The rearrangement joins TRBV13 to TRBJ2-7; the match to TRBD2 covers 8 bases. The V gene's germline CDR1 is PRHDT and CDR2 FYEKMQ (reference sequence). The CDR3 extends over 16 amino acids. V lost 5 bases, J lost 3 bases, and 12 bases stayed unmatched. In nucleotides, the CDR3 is TGTGCCAGCAGCCCCGGGGGGGTAGCGGGATACTACGAGCAGTACTTC. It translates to CASSPGGVAGYYEQYF.

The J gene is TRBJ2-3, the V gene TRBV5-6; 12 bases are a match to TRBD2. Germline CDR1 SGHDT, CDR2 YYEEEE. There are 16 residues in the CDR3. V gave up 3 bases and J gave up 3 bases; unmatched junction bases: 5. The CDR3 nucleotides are TGTGCCAGCAGCTCCTTGACTAGCGGGAGAACAGATACGCAGTATTTT. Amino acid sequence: CASSSLTSGRTDTQYF.

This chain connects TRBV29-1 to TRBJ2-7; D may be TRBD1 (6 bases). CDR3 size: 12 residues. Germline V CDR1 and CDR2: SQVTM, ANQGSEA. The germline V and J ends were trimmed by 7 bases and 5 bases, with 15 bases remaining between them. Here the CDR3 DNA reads TGCAGCGCCAATATATGGGGGCACGAGCAGTACTTC. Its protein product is CSANIWGHEQYF.

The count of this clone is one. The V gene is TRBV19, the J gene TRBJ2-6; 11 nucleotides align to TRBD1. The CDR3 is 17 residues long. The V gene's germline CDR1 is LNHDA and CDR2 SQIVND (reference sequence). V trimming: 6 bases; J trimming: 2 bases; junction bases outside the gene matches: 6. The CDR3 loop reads CASSRDRGDPGANVLTF. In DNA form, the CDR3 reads TGTGCCAGTAGCCGGGACAGGGGGGACCCTGGGGCCAACGTCCTGACTTTC.

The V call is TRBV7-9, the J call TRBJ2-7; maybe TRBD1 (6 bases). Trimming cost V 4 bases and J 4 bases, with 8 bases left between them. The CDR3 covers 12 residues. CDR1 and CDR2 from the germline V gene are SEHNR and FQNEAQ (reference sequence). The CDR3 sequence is CASSSGVYEQYF. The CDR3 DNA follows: TGTGCCAGCAGCTCAGGGGTTTACGAGCAGTACTTC.

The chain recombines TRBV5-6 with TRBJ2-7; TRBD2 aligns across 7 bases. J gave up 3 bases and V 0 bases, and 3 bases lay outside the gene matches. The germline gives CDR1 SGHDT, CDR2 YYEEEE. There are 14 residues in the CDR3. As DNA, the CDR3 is TGTGCCAGCAGCTTGGGGCTAGCGGACTACGAGCAGTACTTC. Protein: CASSLGLADYEQYF.

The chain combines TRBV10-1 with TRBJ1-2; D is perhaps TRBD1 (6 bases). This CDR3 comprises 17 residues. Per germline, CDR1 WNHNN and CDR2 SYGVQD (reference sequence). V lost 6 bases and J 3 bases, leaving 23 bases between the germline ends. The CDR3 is CASSPIGTRRRDYGYTF. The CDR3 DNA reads TGCGCCAGCAGCCCTATCGGGACACGGCGACGAGACTATGGCTACACCTTC.

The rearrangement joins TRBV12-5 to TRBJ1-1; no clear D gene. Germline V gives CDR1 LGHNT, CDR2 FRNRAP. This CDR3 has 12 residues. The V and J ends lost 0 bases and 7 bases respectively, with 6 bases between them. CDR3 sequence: CASGLVAGEAFF. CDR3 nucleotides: TGTGCTAGTGGTTTGGTGGCAGGTGAAGCTTTCTTT. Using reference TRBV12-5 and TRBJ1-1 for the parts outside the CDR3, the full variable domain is DARVTQTPRHKVTEMGQEVTMRCQPILGHNTVFWYRQTMMQGLELLAYFRNRAPLDDSGMPKDRFSAEMPDATLATLKIQPSEPRDSAVYFCASGLVAGEAFFGQGTRLTVV.